What follows are 14 T cell receptor beta chains derived from one specimen sequenced in a study of shared clonotypes between healthy human individuals. TCRdb's table, derived via immunoSEQ multiplex PCR, lists solely in-frame clones and lacks some. The table has millions of clones, roughly 94% seen once. The sample was naive CD4+ T cells sorted from blood. Described subset: CD45RA+ positively selected. Receptors were obtained from a man between 18 and 35 years old in good health.

V gene TRBV30 combines with J gene TRBJ2-3; no clear D. Germline values: CDR1 GTSNPN, CDR2 SVGIG (reference sequence). This CDR3 comprises 13 residues. The V end was cut by 0 bases, the J end by 2 bases, with 6 bases between. In DNA form, the CDR3 reads TGTGCCTGGAGTGTAGCGATCACAGATACGCAGTATTTT. Its protein product is CAWSVAITDTQYF.

This chain links TRBV28 with TRBJ1-6, with D perhaps TRBD1 (5 bases). The CDR3 contains 17 residues. Trimming stripped 2 bases from V and 1 base from J, with 12 bases between. Per germline, CDR1 MDHEN and CDR2 SYDVKM. CDR3: CASSLDLGGSYNSPLHF. The CDR3 DNA reads TGTGCCAGCAGTTTAGACTTGGGGGGGTCCTATAATTCACCCCTCCACTTT.

The CDR3 sequence is CASSLVYRLAGGSTDTQYF. CDR3 nucleotides: TGTGCCAGCAGCTTAGTGTATCGACTAGCGGGGGGTAGCACAGATACGCAGTATTTT. The V gene is TRBV7-9, the J gene TRBJ2-3, with 13 bases lining up with TRBD2. There are 19 residues in the CDR3. Germline CDR1 reads SEHNR; CDR2 reads FQNEAQ (reference sequence). Trimming cost V 1 base and J 0 bases; bases outside gene matches: 7.

This clone appeared a single time. This sequence joins TRBV19 and TRBJ2-2; maybe TRBD2 (5 bases). The CDR3 extends over 15 amino acids. In germline, CDR1 is LNHDA, CDR2 SQIVND (reference sequence). V was cut by 11 bases and J by 1 base, with 17 bases left in between. The CDR3 sequence is CAASPGVGNTGELFF. CDR3 sequence (DNA): TGTGCCGCTAGCCCTGGGGTGGGGAACACCGGGGAGCTGTTTTTT.

J is TRBJ2-3 and V is TRBV10-3; perhaps D is TRBD1 or TRBD2 (5 bases each). The V gene's germline CDR1 is ENHRY and CDR2 SYGVKD. V was trimmed by 3 bases and J by 0 bases, leaving 13 bases between them. The CDR3 has 16 amino acids. This chain's CDR3 is CAISDLGASSTDTQYF. The CDR3 DNA reads TGTGCCATCAGTGACCTCGGGGCGTCAAGCACAGATACGCAGTATTTT.

In its sample, this clone was seen once. V and J are TRBV29-1 and TRBJ2-7, with D perhaps TRBD1 or TRBD2 (6 bases each). The germline CDR1 and CDR2 sequences are SQVTM and ANQGSEA. The length of the CDR3 is 15 residues. The V end lost 4 bases, the J end lost 2 bases, and 18 bases lay between the germline ends. CDR3 nucleotide sequence: TGCAGCGTTGGACAGCGAGGGGGGCCAACCTACGAGCAGTACTTC. Translation gives CSVGQRGGPTYEQYF.

J is TRBJ2-7 and V is TRBV28, with 7 nucleotides matching TRBD1. The V gene end was trimmed by 6 bases and the J gene end by 5 bases; junction bases not matched to a gene: 13. From germline, CDR1 is MDHEN and CDR2 SYDVKM. There are 15 residues in the CDR3. The CDR3 region is CASSPYRGTGNEQYF. The CDR3 nucleotides are TGTGCCAGCAGCCCATACAGGGGAACGGGAAACGAGCAGTACTTC.

The rearrangement uses TRBV5-6 and TRBJ1-3, with TRBD1 matching over 9 bases. The germline gives CDR1 SGHDT, CDR2 YYEEEE. After removal of 0 bases from V and 3 bases from J, the junction contained 13 bases not matched to a gene. The length of the CDR3 is 19 residues. CDR3 bases: TGTGCCAGCAGCTTGGCGGCCCCCGACAGGGGGAGAAGTGGAAACACCATATATTTT. Its translation is CASSLAAPDRGRSGNTIYF.

The chain carries TRBV9 and TRBJ2-7; D may be TRBD1 or TRBD2 (6 bases each). V lost 10 bases, J lost 1 base, and 21 bases lay in between. CDR1 is SGDLS, CDR2 YYNGEE, per germline. This CDR3 has 15 amino acids. CDR3 DNA: TGTGCCTCCTCTGGAGGGGGATTTGGGTCCTACGAGCAGTACTTC. Translation: CASSGGGFGSYEQYF.

V and J are TRBV4-1 and TRBJ1-5, with D uncertain. The ends were cut back, 0 bases at V and 4 bases at J, with 16 bases in the middle. Germline lookup yields CDR1 MGHRA and CDR2 YSYEKL. The CDR3 is made up of 17 amino acids. This CDR3 is CASSQEDGRPWNQPQHF. The CDR3 DNA reads as TGCGCCAGCAGCCAAGAAGATGGTCGACCGTGGAATCAGCCCCAGCATTTT.

The chain uses TRBV10-3 and TRBJ1-2; D remains ambiguous. The V end lost 0 bases, the J end lost 0 bases, and 5 bases lay between the germline ends. Germline V CDR1 and CDR2: ENHRY, SYGVKD. The CDR3 sequence is 14 residues long. The CDR3 region has the DNA TGTGCCATCAGTGAGTCAGTAACTAACTATGGCTACACCTTC. Translation: CAISESVTNYGYTF.

This clone has just a few counts. This rearrangement joins TRBV5-4 to TRBJ2-7; D may be TRBD2 (7 bases). Germline V gene lookup returns CDR1 SGHNT and CDR2 YYREEE (reference sequence). The CDR3 is 16 residues long. The V gene lost 4 bases and the J gene lost 0 bases, with 17 bases spanning the gap. CDR3 protein: CASSLWGGKISYEQYF. DNA of the CDR3: TGTGCCAGCAGCCTCTGGGGGGGCAAGATCTCCTACGAGCAGTACTTC.

The chain recombines TRBV11-2 with TRBJ2-7, with 8 bases fitting TRBD1. This CDR3 region has 15 residues. Germline CDR1 reads SGHAT; CDR2 reads FQNNGV. Trimming at V came to 2 bases and at J to 4 bases, leaving 7 bases not matched to a gene. CDR3 amino acids: CASSLQDRVFYEQYF. The CDR3 DNA sequence: TGTGCCAGCAGCTTACAGGACAGGGTGTTTTACGAGCAGTACTTC.

This clone showed up just once. The rearrangement links TRBV6-1 to TRBJ2-3, with a tentative D call TRBD1 (6 bases). V lost 1 base to trimming and J lost 0 bases, with 11 bases between them. Germline V CDR1 and CDR2: MNHNS, SASEGT. This CDR3 is built from 16 residues. In nucleotides, the CDR3 is TGTGCCAGCAGTGAAGGCATGGGGGCGAGCACAGATACGCAGTATTTT. Translation gives CASSEGMGASTDTQYF.